The 3 T cell receptor beta chains below all came from one sample that was sequenced in a study of T cells in women clearing cervical HPV infection. Clones were read by immunoSEQ multiplex PCR, and TCRdb kept only the in-frame ones, dropping some. This sample's table reports around 19,000 clones. Sequenced material: blood buffy coat. These receptors all come from a woman between 18 and 70 years old with a cervical HPV16 infection that either progressed to CIN3+ or cleared (not recorded which).

Of note for this clone: Sequencing ends 3 residues short of the CDR3 end; the germline J gene provides the rest. This chain joins TRBV20-1 and TRBJ2-1, with D possibly being TRBD2 (6 bases). V was trimmed by 6 bases and J by 2 bases, leaving 14 bases between them. Germline CDR1 reads DFQATT; CDR2 reads SNEGSKA (reference sequence). This CDR3 region has 14 residues. Incomplete CDR3 DNA: TGCAGTGCCGTTGTGGTAGCGGCCTACAATGAG. Its protein is CSAVVVAAYNE. The whole CDR3 region reads CSAVVVAAYNEQFF.

For this clone: From the germline J gene comes the end of the CDR3, since the read stops 3 residues before it. The V gene is TRBV20-1, the J gene TRBJ1-5; D uncertain. The CDR3 spans 15 residues. V was pared by 5 bases and J by 2 bases, with 16 bases between. Germline CDR1 DFQATT, CDR2 SNEGSKA (reference sequence). The CDR3 sequence is CSAVLVRAGNQPQHF. CDR3 bases read: TGCAGTGCTGTCCTCGTGAGGGCTGGCAATCAGCCC.

Concerning this clone: Read coverage stops 3 residues before the CDR3 terminus; the germline J gene supplies the remainder. The rearrangement links TRBV19 to TRBJ1-5, with D tentatively TRBD1 (5 bases). Germline CDR1 is LNHDA and CDR2 is SQIVND (reference sequence). V lost 9 bases to trimming and J lost 3 bases, with 18 bases between them. The CDR3 runs 15 residues. The DNA read from the CDR3 is TGTGCCAGCCAAAAACAGGAATTGATCAATCAGCCC. This codes for CASQKQELINQP. The whole CDR3 reads CASQKQELINQPQHF. Complete variable domain (other parts from reference TRBV19 and TRBJ1-5): DGGITQSPKYLFRKEGQNVTLSCEQNLNHDAMYWYRQDPGQGLRLIYYSQIVNDFQKGDIAEGYSVSREKKESFPLTVTSAQKNPTAFYLCASQKQELINQPQHFGDGTRLSIL.